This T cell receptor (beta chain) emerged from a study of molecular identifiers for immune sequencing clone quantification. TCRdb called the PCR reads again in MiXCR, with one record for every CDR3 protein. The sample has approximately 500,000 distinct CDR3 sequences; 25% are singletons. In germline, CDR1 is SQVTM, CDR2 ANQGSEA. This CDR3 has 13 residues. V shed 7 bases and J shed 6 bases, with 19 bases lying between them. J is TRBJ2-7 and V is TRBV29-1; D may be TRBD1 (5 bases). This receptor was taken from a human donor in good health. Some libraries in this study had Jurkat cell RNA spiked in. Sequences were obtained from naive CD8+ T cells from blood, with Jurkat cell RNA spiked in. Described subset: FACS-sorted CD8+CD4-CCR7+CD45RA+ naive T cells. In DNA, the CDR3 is TGCAGCGCCTCTGACAGTGGACCGCTCGAGCAGTACTTC. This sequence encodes CSASDSGPLEQYF.